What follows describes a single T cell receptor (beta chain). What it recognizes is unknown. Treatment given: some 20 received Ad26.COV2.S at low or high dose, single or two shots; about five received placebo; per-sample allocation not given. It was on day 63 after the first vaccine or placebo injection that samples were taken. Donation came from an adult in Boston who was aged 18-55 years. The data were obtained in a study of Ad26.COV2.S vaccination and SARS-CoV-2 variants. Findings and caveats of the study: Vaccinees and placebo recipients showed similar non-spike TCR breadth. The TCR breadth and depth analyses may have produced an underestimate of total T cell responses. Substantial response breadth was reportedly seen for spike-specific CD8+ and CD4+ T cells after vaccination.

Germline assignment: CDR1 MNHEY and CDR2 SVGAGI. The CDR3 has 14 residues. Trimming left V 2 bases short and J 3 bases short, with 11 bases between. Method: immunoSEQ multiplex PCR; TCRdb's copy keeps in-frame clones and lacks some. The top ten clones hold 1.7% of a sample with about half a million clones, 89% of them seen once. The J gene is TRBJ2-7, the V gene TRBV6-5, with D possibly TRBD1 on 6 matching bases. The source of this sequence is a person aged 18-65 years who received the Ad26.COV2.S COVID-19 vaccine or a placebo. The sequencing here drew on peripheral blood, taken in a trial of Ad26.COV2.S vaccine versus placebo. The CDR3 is CASSYDRGHYEQYF. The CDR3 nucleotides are TGTGCCAGCAGTTACGATCGGGGACACTACGAGCAGTACTTC.